A single sample gave rise to the 5 T cell receptor beta chains below, sequenced in a study of T-cell reconstitution after alpha-beta-depleted transplantation in children. Unique molecular identifiers were incorporated into the prepared TCRbeta library. Via MiXCR, TCRdb re-called the PCR reads, giving one row per CDR3 protein. The table lists about 230,000 distinct CDR3 sequences, approximately 9.9% of them singletons. Sequencing used PBMCs from the stem cell graft donor, obtained from the stem cell graft. The receptors were sampled from a human donor who donated a stem cell graft to a child with SCID.

This clonotype was picked up many times. This chain links TRBV5-6 with TRBJ2-7; D gene uncertain. Germline loops: CDR1 SGHDT, CDR2 YYEEEE. V was pared by 0 bases and J by 2 bases, with 6 bases between. This CDR3 contains 13 residues. This chain's CDR3 is CASSLAGPYEQYF. CDR3 in DNA: TGTGCCAGCAGCTTGGCCGGGCCCTACGAGCAGTACTTC.

This clonotype has a count of ten or more. A much larger clone sits a single nucleotide away, making a read error possible. This is likely a read error, given that the CDR3 carries no conserved phenylalanine or tryptophan at its end. The chain is built from TRBV20-1 and TRBJ1-2, with D perhaps matching TRBD1 (5 bases). The V gene lost 2 bases and the J gene lost 6 bases, with 22 bases spanning the gap. The CDR3 has 16 amino acids. The germline CDR1 and CDR2 sequences are DFQATT and SNEGSKA (reference sequence). CDR3 sequence (DNA): TGCAGTGCTAGAACGCAGTCGGGGGGAAGGTCGGATGGCTACACCCTC. It translates to CSARTQSGGRSDGYTL.

This clonotype has at least ten counts. The chain is built from TRBV6-5 and TRBJ1-2; D is ambiguous. This CDR3 has 15 amino acids. V was clipped by 0 bases and J by 4 bases, with 12 bases between them. Per germline, CDR1 MNHEY and CDR2 SVGAGI. Written as DNA, the CDR3 is TGTGCCAGCAGTTACTCGAGCGGGTCCGCCTATGGCTACACCTTC. As protein: CASSYSSGSAYGYTF.

This clonotype was counted at least ten times. This rearrangement joins TRBV6-2 or TRBV6-3 to TRBJ2-3, with 9 bases aligning to TRBD1. This CDR3 is 15 amino acids long. The junction had 6 bases not matched to a gene; V was cut back by 5 bases and J by 3 bases. Germline V gives CDR1 MNHEY, CDR2 SVGEGT. The CDR3 loop is CASSQPGQGTDTQYF. The CDR3 DNA sequence: TGTGCCAGCAGTCAACCGGGACAGGGAACAGATACGCAGTATTTT.

This clonotype was seen many times. The chain has TRBV20-1 and TRBJ2-5; TRBD2 aligns across 7 bases. V trimming: 3 bases; J trimming: 0 bases; junction bases outside the gene matches: 4. CDR3 length: 14 amino acids. CDR1 and CDR2 from the germline V gene are DFQATT and SNEGSKA (reference sequence). The CDR3 spells CSASLGGNQETQYF. CDR3 DNA sequence: TGCAGTGCTAGTCTGGGGGGGAACCAAGAGACCCAGTACTTC.